Listed below are T cell receptor beta chains from one sample, sequenced in a study of blood T cells in healthy people across ages. TCRdb re-called the 5' RACE reads through MiXCR, storing one row per CDR3 protein. The repertoire has approximately 820,000 distinct CDR3 sequences, under 45% of them found once; the top ten carry roughly 19%. Specimen: blood. These receptors were collected from a man between 60 and 75 years old in good health. Each CDR3 is given with its conserved first and last residue. A D gene is named only where the DNA matches it firmly. Only part of the rows carry a size: once, few, many, or a class if the clone is expanded.

>NA|TRBJ2-7|NA|TRBV6-5
TGTGCCAGCAGTTATGAAGGGCTCAGCTCCTACGAGCAGTACTTC
CASSYEGLSSYEQYF
>NA|TRBJ1-5|NA|TRBV6-1
TGTGCCAGCAGTGAGAACACCTATAGCAATCAGCCCCAGCATTTT
CASSENTYSNQPQHF
>NA|TRBJ2-7|NA|TRBV9
TGTGCCAGCAGCGGGACGTTGTTGTATAATGAGCAGTACTTC
CASSGTLLYNEQYF
>NA|TRBJ1-1|few|TRBV7-9
TGTGCCAGCAGCCCCAGTGAACAGACAGGCCTGAACACTGAAGCTTTCTTT
CASSPSEQTGLNTEAFF
>NA|TRBJ2-7|NA|TRBV20-1
TGCAGTGCTAGAGGACTAGTTTCCCTGCACGAGCAGTACTTC
CSARGLVSLHEQYF
>NA|TRBJ2-1|NA|TRBV3-1
TGTGCCAGCAGCCAAGTAGACAGAAACGAGCAGTTCTTC
CASSQVDRNEQFF
>TRBD2|TRBJ2-1|NA|TRBV7-2
TGTGCCAGCAGCTTAGCTAGCGGGAGATCTTACAATGAGCAGTTCTTC
CASSLASGRSYNEQFF
>TRBD1|TRBJ2-1|NA|TRBV7-2
TGTGCCAGCAGCTTAGAGGACAGGGTCAATGAGCAGTTCTTC
CASSLEDRVNEQFF
>TRBD1|TRBJ1-4|NA|TRBV12-3/TRBV12-4
TGTGCCAGCAGCCAAACCGGGACAGCCGCAACTAATGAAAAACTGTTTTTT
CASSQTGTAATNEKLFF
>NA|TRBJ1-4|NA|TRBV2
TGTGCCAGCAGCCCTCACCATCTAAGCGAAAAACTGTTTTTT
CASSPHHLSEKLFF
>NA|TRBJ1-5|NA|TRBV15
TGTGCCAGGAGCGAATGTCCCCAGCATTTT
CARSECPQHF
>TRBD2|TRBJ2-2|NA|TRBV7-3
TGTGCCAGCAGCTTAGGGACTAGCGTTGGAACCGGGGAGCTGTTTTTT
CASSLGTSVGTGELFF
>NA|TRBJ2-7|NA|TRBV11-2
TGTGCCAGCAGCTTCGTGGCGGACCCCTACAATGAGCAGTACTTC
CASSFVADPYNEQYF
>NA|TRBJ2-5|NA|TRBV20-1
TGCAGTGCTAGAAGCGGCATCGAAGAGACCCAGTACTTC
CSARSGIEETQYF
>NA|TRBJ1-1|few|TRBV6-5
TGTGCCAGCAGCCAGGGGAAAATGAACACTGAAGCTTTCTTT
CASSQGKMNTEAFF
>NA|TRBJ2-3|NA|TRBV12-3/TRBV12-4
TGTGCCAGCAGTAGGGACGGTTACACAGATACGCAGTATTTT
CASSRDGYTDTQYF
>NA|TRBJ2-1|few|TRBV7-6
TGTGCCAGCAGCCCCCTCGCGCGCAGGGTCAATGAGCAGTTCTTC
CASSPLARRVNEQFF
>TRBD1|TRBJ1-5|NA|TRBV7-8
TGTGCCAGCAGTCCCTCGTCGGACAGGGCCCTAAATCAGCCCCAGCATTTT
CASSPSSDRALNQPQHF
>NA|TRBJ2-4|many|TRBV7-2
TGTGCCAGCAGCTTAACGGCGGCCAAAAACATTCAGTACTTC
CASSLTAAKNIQYF
>NA|TRBJ2-5|few|TRBV7-6
TGTGCCAGCAGCTTAGCGCGTAAAGAGACCCAGTACTTC
CASSLARKETQYF
>NA|TRBJ2-1|NA|TRBV4-3
TGCGCCAGCAGCCCCCGACAGACCTCCGGTGAGCAGTTCTTC
CASSPRQTSGEQFF
>TRBD2|TRBJ2-3|NA|TRBV12-3/TRBV12-4
TGTGCCAGCAGACTAGCGGAGGATACGCAGTATTTT
CASRLAEDTQYF
>NA|TRBJ1-4|NA|TRBV6-1
TGTGCCACCCCGTACAGGGCGGAACCCGTGAATAACGAAAAACTGTTTTTT
CATPYRAEPVNNEKLFF
>TRBD1|TRBJ2-5|NA|TRBV6-5
TGTGCCAGCAGTTACTCAACAGGGGGCCGAAAGAGGGAAATCAATGAGCAGTACTTC
CASSYSTGGRKREINEQYF
>NA|TRBJ2-7|few|TRBV29-1
TGCAGCGTTGAATGGGTCAGTGAGCGGTCGCCCGGGTGGGAGCAGTACTTC
CSVEWVSERSPGWEQYF
>TRBD1|TRBJ1-1|NA|TRBV5-5
TGTGCCAGCAGCCGACAGGGAGGGATTGAAGCTTTCTTT
CASSRQGGIEAFF
>NA|TRBJ1-4|NA|TRBV6-6
TGTGCCAGCAGTAACGGAGAGTTGAGTAATGAAAAACTGTTTTTT
CASSNGELSNEKLFF
>TRBD1|TRBJ2-1|NA|TRBV7-2
TGTGCCAGCAGCTCCCTGGTGGGGACAGGGGGTACGGAGACCCAGTTCTTC
CASSSLVGTGGTETQFF
>TRBD2|TRBJ2-7|NA|TRBV4-3
TGCGCCAGCAGCCAAGAGCGGGGGGGGACTCACGAGCAGTACTTC
CASSQERGGTHEQYF
>TRBD1|TRBJ2-2|NA|TRBV18
TGTGCCAGCTCACCATTTCGAACAGGGGCCACCGGGGAGCTGTTTTTT
CASSPFRTGATGELFF
>NA|TRBJ1-5|NA|TRBV12-3/TRBV12-4
TGTGCCAGCAGTCGCGGGACGCATCAGCCCCAGCATTTT
CASSRGTHQPQHF
>NA|TRBJ2-7|NA|TRBV18
TGTGCCAGCTCACCCCTACCAACGATTGGGGCCTACGAGCAGTACTTC
CASSPLPTIGAYEQYF
>NA|TRBJ1-2|NA|TRBV25-1
TGTGCCAGTAGTGAGCCCGAGGGGAGAACTAACTATGGCTACACCTTC
CASSEPEGRTNYGYTF
>NA|TRBJ1-1|NA|TRBV6-6
TGTGCCAGCGGAGGGACGTCCGGCGGCACTGAAGCTTTCTTT
CASGGTSGGTEAFF
>NA|TRBJ2-7|NA|TRBV6-5
TGTGCCAGCAGGGCGACAGGCCCCTACAATGAGCAGTACTTC
CASRATGPYNEQYF
>NA|TRBJ1-2|few|TRBV3-1
TGTGCCACCCGCTCCTCGGGACTGGGAGGCTACACCTTC
CATRSSGLGGYTF
>TRBD2|TRBJ2-5|NA|TRBV28
TGTGCCAGCAGTTCTCCAGCGGGGCGGTACCAAGAGACCCAGTACTTC
CASSSPAGRYQETQYF
>TRBD1|TRBJ1-1|NA|TRBV5-1
TGCGCCAGCAGCTCGTCCGGGACAGCGAACACTGAAGCTTTCTTT
CASSSSGTANTEAFF
>NA|TRBJ2-3|few|TRBV20-1
TGCAGTGCTCCTGAATGGGATACGCAGTATTTT
CSAPEWDTQYF
>NA|TRBJ2-3|NA|TRBV3-1
TGTGCCAGCAGCCAAGATACGGGGGCCCTCACAGATACGCAGTATTTT
CASSQDTGALTDTQYF
>TRBD2|TRBJ2-1|NA|TRBV10-3
TGTGCCATCAGTGGGACTAGCGGGGTCTACAATGAGCAGTTCTTC
CAISGTSGVYNEQFF
>NA|TRBJ1-5|NA|TRBV19
TGTGCCAGTAGTATACAAGTCAATCAGCCCCAGCATTTT
CASSIQVNQPQHF
>NA|TRBJ2-5|NA|TRBV9
TGTGCCAGCAGCGTAGACCAGGTTGGGACCCAGTACTTC
CASSVDQVGTQYF
>NA|TRBJ2-1|NA|TRBV6-2/TRBV6-3
TGTGCCAGCAGCCAAGGACAGACATACAATGAGCAGTTCTTC
CASSQGQTYNEQFF
>TRBD1|TRBJ2-7|NA|TRBV12-3/TRBV12-4
TGTGCCAGCTCGGGACAGGGTCTCGACGAGCAGTACTTC
CASSGQGLDEQYF
>NA|TRBJ2-5|NA|TRBV20-1
TGCAGTGCTGAACGGGGAGTACAAGAGACCCAGTACTTC
CSAERGVQETQYF
>TRBD2|TRBJ2-1|NA|TRBV6-1
TGTGCCAGCGGGACGCCCCGGACTAGCCTGGGTGAGCAGTTCTTC
CASGTPRTSLGEQFF